Following are 31 T cell receptor beta chains from one sample sequenced in a study of T cell repertoires in cytomegalovirus infection. Their cognate antigens are unknown. TCRdb recomputed calls from the reads with MiXCR, one row per CDR3 protein. This sample has around 89,000 distinct CDR3 sequences, with 25% to 30% found just once. The material was CD8+ T cells from cultured PBMCs, obtained from culture after CMV antigen stimulation. These receptors were collected from a human donor in good health (CMV status not recorded). Some clones in this sample may be carry-over from other donors' samples.

The chain couples TRBV19 to TRBJ2-6, with D hard to call. This CDR3 is 15 amino acids long. From germline, CDR1 is LNHDA and CDR2 SQIVND (reference sequence). V shed 0 bases and J shed 2 bases, with 5 bases lying between them. CDR3 DNA: TGTGCCAGTAGTATAGATCTGACTGGGGCCAACGTCCTGACTTTC. Its protein product is CASSIDLTGANVLTF.

The V call is TRBV7-6, the J call TRBJ1-5; perhaps TRBD1 as D (5 bases). The CDR3 is 14 residues long. V was shortened by 2 bases and J by 4 bases, with 9 bases between the two germline ends. Germline CDR1 reads SGHVS; CDR2 reads FNYEAQ. The CDR3 sequence: CASSLQAGNQPQHF. CDR3 coding DNA: TGTGCCAGCAGCTTACAGGCAGGGAATCAGCCCCAGCATTTT.

This chain uses TRBV12-3 or TRBV12-4 with TRBJ1-2, with D possibly being TRBD1 (6 bases). Trimming shortened V by 3 bases and J by 6 bases, and 17 bases separated the two germline ends. The CDR3 runs to 15 residues. CDR3: CASSFVFGAGDGYTF. As DNA, the CDR3 is TGTGCCAGCAGTTTCGTTTTTGGGGCAGGGGATGGCTACACCTTC.

This clonotype was detected ten times or more. The V and J genes are TRBV6-5 and TRBJ2-7, with a tentative D call TRBD2 (5 bases). The CDR3 is 15 residues long. V lost 4 bases and J lost 7, with 20 bases in between. The germline V gene has CDR1 MNHEY and CDR2 SVGAGI. The CDR3 region has the DNA TGTGCCAGCAGTTTCAATGTCCAGCCGGCGGGTGAGCAGTACTTC. Translated: CASSFNVQPAGEQYF.

V usage is TRBV12-3 or TRBV12-4 and J usage is TRBJ1-6; D remains ambiguous. V was shortened by 5 bases and J by 4 bases, with 3 bases between the two germline ends. The CDR3 loop spans 12 amino acids. CDR3 nucleotides: TGTGCCAGCAGTACATATAATTCACCCCTCCACTTT. Protein sequence: CASSTYNSPLHF.

This clonotype was counted ten times or more. The CDR3 sequence is CASSPSPGQDTYEQYF. The CDR3 DNA sequence: TGTGCCAGCAGTCCTTCCCCGGGACAGGACACCTACGAGCAGTACTTC. This chain links TRBV2 with TRBJ2-7; 8 nucleotides agree with TRBD1. Germline loops: CDR1 SNHLY, CDR2 FYNNEI. V lost 5 bases to trimming and J lost 2 bases; unmatched junction nucleotides: 11. CDR3 length: 16 amino acids.

This clonotype has at least ten counts. The chain combines TRBV2 with TRBJ1-5; 7 bases align to TRBD1. After removal of 7 bases from V and 2 bases from J, the junction contained 2 bases not matched to a gene. The germline CDR1 and CDR2 sequences are SNHLY and FYNNEI. The CDR3 has 13 amino acids. The CDR3 DNA is TGTGCCAGCATGGGGACAGGCAATCAGCCCCAGCATTTT. Translation gives CASMGTGNQPQHF.

The chain has TRBV7-6 and TRBJ2-1; 8 positions agree with TRBD2. CDR3 length: 19 amino acids. The germline V gene has CDR1 SGHVS and CDR2 FNYEAQ. Trimming at V came to 5 bases and at J to 1 base, leaving 16 bases not matched to a gene. The CDR3 DNA is TGTGCCAGCAGCCCTAGGTTTGGCGGGAGGTCGACATCCTACAATGAGCAGTTCTTC. It codes for CASSPRFGGRSTSYNEQFF.

The chain uses TRBV14 and TRBJ2-2; possibly TRBD1 for D (5 bases). The CDR3 runs to 13 residues. Per the germline V gene, CDR1 is SGHDN and CDR2 is FVKESK. Deletions cut 6 bases from V and 6 bases from J, with 11 bases between. DNA for the CDR3: TGTGCCAGCAGTGGACACCCCGCCGGGGAGCTGTTTTTT. This encodes CASSGHPAGELFF. The full variable domain, rest sourced from reference TRBV14 and TRBJ2-2, is EAGVTQFPSHSVIEKGQTVTLRCDPISGHDNLYWYRRVMGKEIKFLLHFVKESKQDESGMPNNRFLAERTGGTYSTLKVQPAELEDSGVYFCASSGHPAGELFFGEGSRLTVL.

This clonotype was counted ten times or more. V gene TRBV7-2 combines with J gene TRBJ1-2, with 8 bases matching TRBD1. The CDR3 consists of 16 residues. After removal of 1 base from V and 2 bases from J, the junction contained 6 bases not matched to a gene. Germline-derived CDR1 and CDR2 are SGHTA and FQGNSA. This chain's CDR3 is CASSLDYRDRNYGYTF. In nucleotides, the CDR3 is TGTGCCAGCAGCTTAGATTACAGGGACAGGAACTATGGCTACACCTTC.

This clonotype was counted a single time. The chain has TRBV6-6 and TRBJ1-1, with D perhaps TRBD1 (5 bases). The germline gives CDR1 MNHNY, CDR2 SVGAGI (reference sequence). V was trimmed by 7 bases and J by 3 bases, leaving 15 bases between them. The CDR3 is 14 residues long. The CDR3 bases are TGTGCCAGCACCCTCGGAGGGGTCCACACTGAAGCTTTCTTT. Its translation: CASTLGGVHTEAFF.

The chain joins TRBV7-6 to TRBJ2-3, with D perhaps matching TRBD1 (5 bases). CDR3 length: 15 residues. Trimming removed 1 base from V and 2 bases from J, with 10 bases in between. Looked up from germline, CDR1 is SGHVS and CDR2 is FNYEAQ. CDR3 residues: CASSLEGQATDTQYF. The DNA of the CDR3 is TGTGCCAGCAGCTTAGAAGGACAAGCCACAGATACGCAGTATTTT.

This clonotype came up a few times. The chain combines TRBV4-2 with TRBJ2-2; D gene unclear. With 3 bases removed from V and 3 bases from J, the gap between germline ends came to 8 bases. Germline lookup yields CDR1 LGHNA and CDR2 YNFKEQ. The CDR3 has 14 amino acids. The CDR3 protein is CASSHLRDTGELFF. CDR3 DNA sequence: TGTGCCAGCAGCCACCTCCGGGACACCGGGGAGCTGTTTTTT.

In this sample, this clonotype turned up once. At one of its ends the junction is not consistent with the germline gene, which may arise from a read error. The chain links TRBV20-1 to TRBJ2-7; TRBD1 matches at 10 bases. This CDR3 region has 13 residues. The V gene's germline CDR1 is DFQATT and CDR2 SNEGSKA (reference sequence). The CDR3 reads CSARTGGSYEQYF. The CDR3 DNA is TGCAGCGCTAGGACAGGGGGCTCCTACGAGCAGTACTTC.

This clonotype was counted ten times or more. The chain employs TRBV24-1 and TRBJ2-3; 8 positions match TRBD1. This CDR3 is 16 amino acids long. Per germline, CDR1 KGHDR and CDR2 SFDVKD. Trimming removed 0 bases from V and 5 bases from J; junction bases left unmatched: 6. The CDR3 loop is CATSDLRQGAGDTQYF. The CDR3 DNA reads TGTGCCACCAGTGATTTGCGGCAGGGGGCCGGAGATACGCAGTATTTT.

This chain links TRBV15 with TRBJ1-1, with D tentatively TRBD1 (6 bases). CDR1 LNHNV and CDR2 YYDKDF come from the germline V gene (reference sequence). V was pared by 5 bases and J by 1 base, with 17 bases between. The CDR3 has 16 residues. In DNA, the CDR3 is TGTGCCACCAGCGTCGCTATGGACAGCACGAACACTGAAGCTTTCTTT. This gives the protein CATSVAMDSTNTEAFF.

This chain joins TRBV12-3 or TRBV12-4 and TRBJ1-1; D gene ambiguous. The germline V and J ends were trimmed by 3 bases and 1 base, with 6 bases remaining between them. This CDR3 contains 13 residues. This CDR3 is CASSFRQNTEAFF. CDR3 DNA sequence: TGTGCCAGCAGTTTCAGACAGAACACTGAAGCTTTCTTT.

This clonotype has just a few counts. In nucleotides, the CDR3 is TGTGCCAGCAGTTTTCAGGGGCCCACCTACGAGCAGTACTTC. It translates to CASSFQGPTYEQYF. The chain has TRBV28 and TRBJ2-7; D possibly corresponds to TRBD1 (6 bases). The germline V gene has CDR1 MDHEN and CDR2 SYDVKM. This CDR3 is 14 amino acids long. Trimming shortened V by 3 bases and J by 2 bases, and 11 bases separated the two germline ends.

The chain joins TRBV27 to TRBJ2-7; 12 bases are shared with TRBD1. The length of the CDR3 is 14 residues. Germline V gene sequence: CDR1 MNHEY, CDR2 SMNVEV (reference sequence). The junction had 8 bases not matched to a gene; V was cut back by 8 bases and J by 6 bases. CDR3 in DNA: TGTGCCAGCTCCATGGGACAGGGGGCCTTCGAGCAGTACTTC. Amino acids: CASSMGQGAFEQYF.

This clonotype was seen more than once but under ten times. The genes are TRBV7-9 and TRBJ1-1, with D hard to call. The CDR3 is made up of 16 amino acids. CDR1 and CDR2 (germline): SEHNR, FQNEAQ (reference sequence). Trimming removed 10 bases at V and 1 base at J, with 22 bases between. The DNA for the CDR3 is TGTGCCACCCTAAGGGTGTCTGGCGGACGGAACACTGAAGCTTTCTTT. Translating gives CATLRVSGGRNTEAFF.

This clonotype was seen a handful of times. V usage is TRBV6-2 or TRBV6-3 and J usage is TRBJ2-7; D is unresolved. This CDR3 has 14 residues. Germline CDR1 is MNHEY and CDR2 is SVGEGT. The V and J ends lost 3 bases and 3 bases respectively, with 12 bases between them. The CDR3 is CASSYGITNYEQYF. The CDR3 DNA follows: TGTGCCAGCAGTTATGGGATAACCAACTACGAGCAGTACTTC.

The CDR3 sequence is CASSLVRQGRMNTEAFF. For the CDR3, the DNA is TGTGCCAGCAGCTTAGTCAGGCAGGGTAGGATGAACACTGAAGCTTTCTTT. This chain links TRBV7-8 with TRBJ1-1, with a tentative D call TRBD1 (5 bases). The V end lost 1 base, the J end lost 0 bases, and 15 bases lay between the germline ends. This CDR3 is built from 17 residues. Looked up from germline, CDR1 is SGHVS and CDR2 is FQNEAQ.

The rearrangement uses TRBV7-4 and TRBJ2-2; D may be TRBD1 (6 bases). CDR1 is SGHVT, CDR2 SQSDAQ, per germline. Trimming took off 8 bases at V and 1 base at J, with 17 bases between the two ends. The CDR3 has 16 residues. For the CDR3, the DNA is TGTGCCAGCCTCGAACCGGACAGACAGAACACCGGGGAGCTGTTTTTT. Translating gives CASLEPDRQNTGELFF.

This clonotype occurred a few times. The J gene is TRBJ1-5, the V gene TRBV9; D gene unclear. Trimming shortened V by 4 bases and J by 5 bases, and 16 bases separated the two germline ends. The CDR3 has 15 amino acids. CDR1 is SGDLS, CDR2 YYNGEE, per germline. For the CDR3, the DNA is TGTGCCAGCAGCATGGCGGCGGGCGGAGATCAGCCCCAGCATTTT. Residues: CASSMAAGGDQPQHF.

CDR3 sequence reads: CASSQARTGKLFF. The CDR3 coding sequence is TGCGCCAGCAGCCAAGCGCGGACAGGGAAACTGTTTTTT. V usage is TRBV4-1 and J usage is TRBJ1-4; TRBD1 aligns across 8 bases. The trim removed 1 base at V and 11 bases at J, leaving 3 bases unmatched. CDR1 and CDR2 (germline): MGHRA, YSYEKL. This CDR3 has 13 amino acids.

In this sample, this clonotype turned up a few times. The V gene is TRBV19, the J gene TRBJ2-1; 7 bases match TRBD2. The germline V gene encodes CDR1 LNHDA and CDR2 SQIVND (reference sequence). J gave up 8 bases and V 8 bases, and 6 bases lay outside the gene matches. The CDR3 totals 12 residues. The CDR3 DNA reads TGTGCCAGTGGATTCAGCGGGGATGAGCAGTTCTTC. Protein: CASGFSGDEQFF.

The rearrangement uses TRBV20-1 and TRBJ1-1; tentatively, D is TRBD1 (6 bases). Trimming removed 3 bases from V and 3 bases from J, with 11 bases in between. The CDR3 extends over 13 amino acids. The germline V gene encodes CDR1 DFQATT and CDR2 SNEGSKA (reference sequence). The CDR3 bases are TGCAGTGCTAGCAGGGGACATGACACTGAAGCTTTCTTT. Its protein is CSASRGHDTEAFF.

V usage is TRBV2 and J usage is TRBJ2-5; TRBD2 matches 10 bases. Germline CDR1 is SNHLY and CDR2 is FYNNEI. The CDR3 runs 14 residues. The V and J ends lost 7 bases and 4 bases, in that order; junction bases with no gene match: 6. CDR3 amino acids: CASNSRLAGETQYF. The CDR3 DNA follows: TGTGCCAGCAACAGCCGACTAGCGGGAGAGACCCAGTACTTC.

A single count supports this clonotype. The chain carries TRBV4-1 and TRBJ2-1; D might be TRBD2 (6 bases). V was clipped by 4 bases and J by 13 bases, with 14 bases between them. CDR3 size: 12 residues. Germline V gene sequence: CDR1 MGHRA, CDR2 YSYEKL. In DNA, the CDR3 is TGCGCCAGCAGCCTAGGGACTGGACCCCAGTTCTTC. It encodes CASSLGTGPQFF.

The chain recombines TRBV7-6 with TRBJ1-1; no firm D call. The CDR3 contains 12 residues. CDR1 and CDR2 from the germline V gene are SGHVS and FNYEAQ. V shed 7 bases and J shed 1 base, with 7 bases lying between them. CDR3: CASKAGNTEAFF. CDR3 sequence (DNA): TGTGCCAGCAAAGCGGGGAACACTGAAGCTTTCTTT.

V and J are TRBV6-4 and TRBJ2-1, with 7 bases aligning to TRBD1. The ends lost 4 bases at V and 6 bases at J; junction bases unmatched: 9. This CDR3 is 15 amino acids long. The germline CDR1 and CDR2 sequences are MRHNA and SNTAGT. CDR3 region: CASSGGGQWTNEQFF. The CDR3 DNA reads TGTGCCAGCAGTGGAGGGGGACAGTGGACCAATGAGCAGTTCTTC.